Shown below are 25 T cell receptor beta chains from a single sample sequenced in a study of T-cell reconstitution after alpha-beta-depleted transplantation in children. The TCRbeta library was prepared with unique molecular identifiers. Via MiXCR, TCRdb re-called the PCR reads, giving one row per CDR3 protein. The table lists 440,000 or so distinct CDR3 sequences, roughly two fifths of them singletons. Sequenced material: PBMCs, taken before TCRalphabeta/CD19-depleted stem cell transplant. The source of these receptors is a girl aged 2-9 years with aplastic anemia, due to receive a stem cell transplant.

The chain uses TRBV3-1 and TRBJ2-7; D call uncertain. Trimming removed 4 bases at V and 5 bases at J, with 9 bases between. From germline, CDR1 is LGHDT and CDR2 YNNKEL (reference sequence). The CDR3 totals 12 residues. Here the CDR3 reads CASSRVTHEQYF. For the CDR3, the DNA is TGTGCCAGCAGCCGCGTTACTCACGAGCAGTACTTC.

A single count supports this clonotype. The rearrangement links TRBV4-1 to TRBJ2-1, with D possibly being TRBD1 (6 bases). CDR3 length equals 15 residues. Germline V gives CDR1 MGHRA, CDR2 YSYEKL. V lost 1 base to trimming and J lost 5 bases, with 12 bases between them. The CDR3 DNA sequence: TGCGCCAGCAGCCAAGTGCAGGGGCCGGACAATGAGCAGTTCTTC. Translation: CASSQVQGPDNEQFF.

This clonotype was seen only a few times. The chain combines TRBV29-1 with TRBJ1-1, with TRBD1 as a possible D gene (5 bases). The V gene's germline CDR1 is SQVTM and CDR2 ANQGSEA. Deletions cut 6 bases from V and 10 bases from J, with 27 bases between. This CDR3 has 15 residues. The DNA for the CDR3 is TGCAGCGTCGCGATGATTAACACGTTGAAGCAGGGAGCTTTCTTT. It translates to CSVAMINTLKQGAFF.

V usage is TRBV5-6 and J usage is TRBJ2-6; D perhaps matches TRBD2 (5 bases). The V and J ends lost 2 bases and 0 bases respectively, with 12 bases between them. Germline loops: CDR1 SGHDT, CDR2 YYEEEE. The CDR3 is 17 amino acids. CDR3 residues: CASSFLERFSGANVLTF. In nucleotides, the CDR3 is TGTGCCAGCAGCTTCCTGGAGCGGTTCTCTGGGGCCAACGTCCTGACTTTC.

Points on this clonotype: With a much larger clone just one base away, this may be a read error. This sequence joins TRBV7-2 and TRBJ2-1, with 7 bases lining up with TRBD1. Germline CDR1 and CDR2: SGHTA and FQGNSA. V dropped 5 bases and J dropped 4; count of bases not matched to a gene: 2. The CDR3 runs to 13 residues. CDR3 protein: CASSRGQYNEQFF. In DNA form, the CDR3 reads TGTGCCAGCAGCCGGGGACAGTACAATGAGCAGTTCTTC.

The CDR3 loop reads CASRARGETQYF. In DNA, the CDR3 is TGTGCCAGCAGGGCCAGGGGCGAGACCCAGTACTTC. This chain joins TRBV28 and TRBJ2-5; weak D call: TRBD1 (6 bases). Germline V gene sequence: CDR1 MDHEN, CDR2 SYDVKM. The V end was cut by 6 bases, the J end by 5 bases, with 10 bases between. CDR3 length equals 12 residues.

The table lists this clonotype with a few counts. The chain joins TRBV20-1 to TRBJ1-6, with TRBD1 matching 8 bases. The CDR3 is made up of 14 amino acids. Unmatched junction bases numbered 3, after V lost 0 bases and J lost 8 bases. Germline V gene sequence: CDR1 DFQATT, CDR2 SNEGSKA (reference sequence). The CDR3 nucleotides are TGCAGTGCTAGAGATCTGACAGGGGATTCACCCCTCCACTTT. Protein: CSARDLTGDSPLHF.

The gene calls are TRBV5-4 and TRBJ2-1, with D possibly TRBD2 on 6 matching bases. The V gene lost 0 bases and the J gene lost 3 bases, with 10 bases spanning the gap. Germline V CDR1 and CDR2: SGHNT, YYREEE (reference sequence). The CDR3 loop spans 15 amino acids. The CDR3 coding sequence is TGTGCCAGCAGCTTGGAGCAGGGAGGCTACAATGAGCAGTTCTTC. Amino acid sequence: CASSLEQGGYNEQFF.

This clonotype was seen once. The rearrangement uses TRBV29-1 and TRBJ2-7; 7 bases are shared with TRBD1. V was pared by 5 bases and J by 5 bases, with 9 bases of the junction left unmatched. The CDR3 sequence is 13 residues long. Looked up from germline, CDR1 is SQVTM and CDR2 is ANQGSEA. CDR3 residues: CSVTSDRVDEQYF. CDR3 coding DNA: TGCAGCGTTACGTCTGACAGGGTTGACGAGCAGTACTTC.

J is TRBJ2-5 and V is TRBV28, with 7 positions matching TRBD1. This CDR3 spans 15 amino acids. V trimming: 1 base; J trimming: 5 bases; junction bases outside the gene matches: 7. In germline, CDR1 is MDHEN, CDR2 SYDVKM. The CDR3 spells CASSLSTTGLETQYF. Written as DNA, the CDR3 is TGTGCCAGCAGTTTATCGACGACAGGGCTGGAGACCCAGTACTTC.

This clonotype was seen many times. The rearrangement uses TRBV28 and TRBJ2-5; unclear D gene. The CDR3 extends over 14 amino acids. The V gene's germline CDR1 is MDHEN and CDR2 SYDVKM. The germline V and J ends were trimmed by 6 bases and 2 bases, with 13 bases remaining between them. This chain's CDR3 is CASRPWAAQETQYF. In DNA, the CDR3 is TGTGCCAGCAGACCGTGGGCTGCTCAAGAGACCCAGTACTTC.

The chain uses TRBV29-1 and TRBJ2-3; TRBD2 matches at 14 bases. After removal of 7 bases from V and 2 bases from J, the junction contained 11 bases not matched to a gene. The CDR3 covers 17 residues. The V gene's germline CDR1 is SQVTM and CDR2 ANQGSEA. For the CDR3, the DNA is TGCAGCGCCCGGACTAGCGGGAGGTCGATCCCCACAGATACGCAGTATTTT. It codes for CSARTSGRSIPTDTQYF.

This chain links TRBV6-5 with TRBJ1-1; no clear D. The CDR3 contains 14 residues. Germline V gene lookup returns CDR1 MNHEY and CDR2 SVGAGI. V was trimmed by 4 bases and J by 1 base, leaving 10 bases between them. This chain's CDR3 is CASSSKGPNTEAFF. The CDR3 DNA follows: TGTGCCAGCAGTTCAAAGGGCCCGAACACTGAAGCTTTCTTT.

The V gene is TRBV9, the J gene TRBJ2-7, with D unresolved. Trimming cost V 4 bases and J 6 bases, with 14 bases left between them. Per germline, CDR1 SGDLS and CDR2 YYNGEE. CDR3 size: 13 residues. In DNA, the CDR3 is TGTGCCAGCAGCACCTCCCGGTGGGGCGAGCAGTACTTC. It encodes CASSTSRWGEQYF.

A word on this clonotype: Its ends do not fully match the called genes, so a read error is possible. CDR3 sequence: CASSVAPTPDTGDTF. The CDR3 DNA reads TGTGCCAGCAGCGTAGCTCCCACGCCGGACACTGGCGACACCTTC. V usage is TRBV9 and J usage is TRBJ1-2; D might be TRBD1 (5 bases). There are 15 residues in the CDR3. The V gene's germline CDR1 is SGDLS and CDR2 YYNGEE.

The rearrangement joins TRBV20-1 to TRBJ2-3, with TRBD1 identical over 10 bases. Germline CDR1 is DFQATT and CDR2 is SNEGSKA (reference sequence). V gave up 5 bases and J gave up 4 bases; unmatched junction bases: 12. The CDR3 totals 16 residues. CDR3 DNA sequence: TGCAGTGCTGCGATCCTGGGACAGGGGTTCGCAGATACGCAGTATTTT. As protein: CSAAILGQGFADTQYF.

This clonotype has just a few counts. The rearrangement links TRBV7-9 to TRBJ2-1; TRBD1 matches 9 bases. Trimming removed 6 bases from V and 5 bases from J; junction bases left unmatched: 8. The CDR3 runs 15 residues. Germline assignment: CDR1 SEHNR and CDR2 FQNEAQ (reference sequence). CDR3 protein: CASRYTGGENNEQFF. The CDR3 DNA sequence: TGTGCCAGCAGATACACAGGGGGCGAAAACAATGAGCAGTTCTTC.

This clonotype has just a few counts. This sequence joins TRBV6-5 and TRBJ1-3; tentatively, D is TRBD1 (6 bases). V lost 5 bases and J lost 3, with 17 bases in between. Germline CDR1 reads MNHEY; CDR2 reads SVGAGI. The CDR3 runs 16 residues. This CDR3 reads CASSRTRTDLGNTIYF. CDR3 DNA sequence: TGTGCCAGCAGTCGTACTCGGACAGATCTTGGAAACACCATATATTTT.

V and J are TRBV19 and TRBJ2-1, with D hard to call. V was pared by 6 bases and J by 0 bases, with 12 bases between. The CDR3 extends over 15 amino acids. Germline V gene sequence: CDR1 LNHDA, CDR2 SQIVND (reference sequence). The CDR3 sequence is CASRGFAVSYNEQFF. The CDR3 DNA follows: TGTGCCAGTAGAGGGTTCGCGGTCTCCTACAATGAGCAGTTCTTC. Full variable domain (remainder filled in from reference TRBV19 and TRBJ2-1): DGGITQSPKYLFRKEGQNVTLSCEQNLNHDAMYWYRQDPGQGLRLIYYSQIVNDFQKGDIAEGYSVSREKKESFPLTVTSAQKNPTAFYLCASRGFAVSYNEQFFGPGTRLTVL.

The rearrangement links TRBV9 to TRBJ2-1, with a tentative D call TRBD2 (6 bases). Germline-derived CDR1 and CDR2 are SGDLS and YYNGEE. The germline V and J ends were trimmed by 0 bases and 3 bases, with 13 bases remaining between them. CDR3 length equals 16 residues. CDR3 nucleotides: TGTGCCAGCAGCGTAGACGGAGGGCAGGTCTACAATGAGCAGTTCTTC. As protein: CASSVDGGQVYNEQFF.

This clonotype was observed at least ten times. The chain carries TRBV5-1 and TRBJ2-7, with TRBD1 identical over 7 bases. The CDR3 extends over 13 amino acids. Per the germline V gene, CDR1 is SGHRS and CDR2 is YFSETQ. V dropped 4 bases and J dropped 7; count of bases not matched to a gene: 8. The CDR3 is CASSAGQEREQYF. The CDR3 DNA is TGCGCCAGCAGCGCAGGACAGGAAAGAGAGCAGTACTTC.

The chain recombines TRBV10-3 with TRBJ2-7, with D perhaps given as TRBD1 or TRBD2 (6 bases each). Trimming took off 0 bases at V and 2 bases at J, with 14 bases between the two ends. Germline V gives CDR1 ENHRY, CDR2 SYGVKD. The CDR3 contains 16 residues. As DNA, the CDR3 is TGTGCCATCAGTGAGTCCCATAGGGGGGAACCCTACGAGCAGTACTTC. Translation: CAISESHRGEPYEQYF.

With regard to this clonotype: A read error may explain this, as a much larger clone is one base away. This rearrangement joins TRBV12-3 or TRBV12-4 to TRBJ1-4; 11 bases fit TRBD1. CDR3 length equals 15 residues. CDR3 in amino acids: CASSYGQGAGEKPFF. CDR3 nucleotides: TGTGCCAGCAGTTACGGACAGGGGGCTGGTGAAAAACCGTTTTTT.

This chain connects TRBV28 to TRBJ2-1; 11 bases are a match to TRBD1. Germline V gene sequence: CDR1 MDHEN, CDR2 SYDVKM. J was trimmed by 6 bases and V by 8 bases; bases with no gene match: 9. The CDR3 sequence is 15 residues long. CDR3 in DNA: TGTGCCAGCGTAACCTCCGGGACAGGGGGCAATGAGCAGTTCTTC. This translates into CASVTSGTGGNEQFF. Using reference TRBV28 and TRBJ2-1 for the parts outside the CDR3, the full variable domain is DVKVTQSSRYLVKRTGEKVFLECVQDMDHENMFWYRQDPGLGLRLIYFSYDVKMKEKGDIPEGYSVSREKKERFSLILESASTNQTSMYLCASVTSGTGGNEQFFGPGTRLTVL.

The genes are TRBV7-2 and TRBJ2-3; TRBD2 matches 8 bases. V lost 5 bases, J lost 2 bases, and 6 bases stayed unmatched. Germline CDR1 and CDR2: SGHTA and FQGNSA. The CDR3 is made up of 15 amino acids. The CDR3, as DNA: TGTGCCAGCAGCCCTCGGGGGGGTCACACAGATACGCAGTATTTT. As protein: CASSPRGGHTDTQYF. The variable domain in full, completed from reference TRBV7-2 and TRBJ2-3, reads GAGVSQSPSNKVTEKGKDVELRCDPISGHTALYWYRQSLGQGLEFLIYFQGNSAPDKSGLPSDRFSAERTGGSVSTLTIQRTQQEDSAVYLCASSPRGGHTDTQYFGPGTRLTVL.